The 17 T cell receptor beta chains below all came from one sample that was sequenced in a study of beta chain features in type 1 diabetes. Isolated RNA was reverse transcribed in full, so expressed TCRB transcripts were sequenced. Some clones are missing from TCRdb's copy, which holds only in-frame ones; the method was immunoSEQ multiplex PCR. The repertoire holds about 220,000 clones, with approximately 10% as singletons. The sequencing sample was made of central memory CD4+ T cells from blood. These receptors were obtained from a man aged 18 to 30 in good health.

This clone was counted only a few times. As DNA, the CDR3 is TGTGCCAGCAGCCCGCCGGGAGTCGTCGCAGATACGCAGTATTTT. The encoded protein is CASSPPGVVADTQYF. This sequence joins TRBV7-8 and TRBJ2-3, with a tentative D call TRBD2 (6 bases). The V end was cut by 5 bases, the J end by 4 bases, with 16 bases between. Germline values: CDR1 SGHVS, CDR2 FQNEAQ. The CDR3 length is 15 residues.

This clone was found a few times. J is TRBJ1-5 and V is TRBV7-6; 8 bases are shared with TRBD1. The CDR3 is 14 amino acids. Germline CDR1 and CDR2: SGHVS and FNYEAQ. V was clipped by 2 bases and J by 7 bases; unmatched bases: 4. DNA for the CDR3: TGTGCCAGCAGCTTAAGACAGGGGTACCAGCCCCAGCATTTT. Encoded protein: CASSLRQGYQPQHF.

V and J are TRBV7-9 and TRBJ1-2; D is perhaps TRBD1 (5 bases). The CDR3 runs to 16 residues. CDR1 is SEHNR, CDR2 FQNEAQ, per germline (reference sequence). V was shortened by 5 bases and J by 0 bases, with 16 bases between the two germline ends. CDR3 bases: TGTGCCAGCAGCAGAGGGGACGGGTCGTCTAACTATGGCTACACCTTC. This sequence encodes CASSRGDGSSNYGYTF.

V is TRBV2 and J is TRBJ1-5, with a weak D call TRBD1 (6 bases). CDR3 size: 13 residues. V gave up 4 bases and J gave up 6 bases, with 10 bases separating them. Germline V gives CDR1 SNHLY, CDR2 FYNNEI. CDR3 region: CASSAGGAQPQHF. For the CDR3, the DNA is TGTGCCAGCAGTGCCGGGGGCGCTCAGCCCCAGCATTTT.

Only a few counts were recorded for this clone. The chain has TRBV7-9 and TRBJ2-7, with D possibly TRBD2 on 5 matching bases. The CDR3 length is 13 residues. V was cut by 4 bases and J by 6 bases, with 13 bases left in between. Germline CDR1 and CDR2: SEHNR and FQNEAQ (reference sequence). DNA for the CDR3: TGTGCCAGCAGCTCCCTACGAGGGCTCGAGCAGTACTTC. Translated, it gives CASSSLRGLEQYF.

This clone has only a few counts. Here the CDR3 reads CASSLTSGNTDTQYF. CDR3 nucleotide sequence: TGTGCCAGCAGCCTGACTAGCGGGAATACAGATACGCAGTATTTT. This chain joins TRBV7-2 and TRBJ2-3; TRBD2 agrees at 11 bases. The CDR3 sequence is 15 residues long. V lost 5 bases to trimming and J lost 3 bases; unmatched junction nucleotides: 4. Germline CDR1 SGHTA, CDR2 FQGNSA.

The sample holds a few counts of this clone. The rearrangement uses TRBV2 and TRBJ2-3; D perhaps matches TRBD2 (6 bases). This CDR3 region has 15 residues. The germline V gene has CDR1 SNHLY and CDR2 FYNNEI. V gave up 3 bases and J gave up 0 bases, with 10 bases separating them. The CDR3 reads CASSDSGTSTDTQYF. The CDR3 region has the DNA TGTGCCAGCAGTGATAGCGGTACTAGCACAGATACGCAGTATTTT.

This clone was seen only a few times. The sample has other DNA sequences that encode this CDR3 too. The CDR3 reads CASSQDWAGRTDTQYF. The CDR3 DNA sequence: TGCGCCAGCAGCCAAGATTGGGCTGGGCGCACAGATACGCAGTATTTT. The chain couples TRBV4-3 to TRBJ2-3, with D hard to call. Germline V lookup: CDR1 LGHNA, CDR2 YSLEER. Trimming removed 0 bases from V and 1 base from J, with 11 bases in between. The length of the CDR3 is 16 residues.

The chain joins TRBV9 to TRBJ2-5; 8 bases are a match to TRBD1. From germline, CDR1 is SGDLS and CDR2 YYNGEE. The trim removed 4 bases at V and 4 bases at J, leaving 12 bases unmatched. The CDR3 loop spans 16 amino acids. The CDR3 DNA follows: TGTGCCAGCAGCCCGGACAGGGTTTCTCCAGGAGAGACCCAGTACTTC. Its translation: CASSPDRVSPGETQYF.

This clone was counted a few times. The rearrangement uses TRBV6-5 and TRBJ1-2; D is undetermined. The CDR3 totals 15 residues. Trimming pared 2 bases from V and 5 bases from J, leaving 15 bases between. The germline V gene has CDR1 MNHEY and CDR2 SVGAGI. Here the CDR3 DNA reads TGTGCCAGCAGTTACAGTCTGGATCCGGCTTATGGCTACACCTTC. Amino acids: CASSYSLDPAYGYTF.

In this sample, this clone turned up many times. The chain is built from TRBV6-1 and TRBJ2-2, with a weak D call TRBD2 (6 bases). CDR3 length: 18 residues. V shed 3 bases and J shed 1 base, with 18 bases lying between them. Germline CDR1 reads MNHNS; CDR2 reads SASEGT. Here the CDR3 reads CASSEAGASGWNTGELFF. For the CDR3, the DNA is TGTGCCAGCAGTGAGGCGGGCGCGAGCGGGTGGAACACCGGGGAGCTGTTTTTT.

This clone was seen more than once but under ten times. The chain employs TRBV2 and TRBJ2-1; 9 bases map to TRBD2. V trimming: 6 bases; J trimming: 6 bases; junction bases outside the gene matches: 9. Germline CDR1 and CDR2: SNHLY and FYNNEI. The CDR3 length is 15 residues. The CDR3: CASRAPAGGPNEQFF. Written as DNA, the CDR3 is TGTGCCAGCAGGGCTCCCGCGGGAGGGCCCAATGAGCAGTTCTTC.

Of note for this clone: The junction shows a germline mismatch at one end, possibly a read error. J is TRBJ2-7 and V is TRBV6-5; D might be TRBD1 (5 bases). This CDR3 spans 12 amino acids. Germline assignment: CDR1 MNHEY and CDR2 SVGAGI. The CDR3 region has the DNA TGTGCCAGCAGTGAAATGCAAGGCAGGGTCTCCTTC. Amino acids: CASSEMQGRVSF.

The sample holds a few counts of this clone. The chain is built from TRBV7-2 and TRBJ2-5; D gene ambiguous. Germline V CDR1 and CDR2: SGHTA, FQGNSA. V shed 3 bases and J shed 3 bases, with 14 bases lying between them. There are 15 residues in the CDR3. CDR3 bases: TGTGCCAGCAGCTTCCAAGGGCTTACAGAAGAGACCCAGTACTTC. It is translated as CASSFQGLTEETQYF.

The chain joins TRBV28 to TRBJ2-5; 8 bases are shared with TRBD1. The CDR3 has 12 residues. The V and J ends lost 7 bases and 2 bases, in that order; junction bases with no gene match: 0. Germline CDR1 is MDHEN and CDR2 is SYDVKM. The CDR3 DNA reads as TGTGCCAGCAACAGGGGGCAAGAGACCCAGTACTTC. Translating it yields CASNRGQETQYF.

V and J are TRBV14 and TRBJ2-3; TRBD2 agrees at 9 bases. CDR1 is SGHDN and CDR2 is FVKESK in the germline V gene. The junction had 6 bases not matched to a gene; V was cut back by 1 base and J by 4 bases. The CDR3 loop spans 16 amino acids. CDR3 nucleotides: TGTGCCAGCAGCCAAGCGGGCGGGAGGGTGTCAGATACGCAGTATTTT. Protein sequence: CASSQAGGRVSDTQYF.

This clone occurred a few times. The CDR3: CATSRDAQPQHF. CDR3 coding DNA: TGTGCCACCAGCAGAGATGCACAGCCCCAGCATTTT. The V call is TRBV15, the J call TRBJ1-5; D remains unclear. Germline V gene data show CDR1 as LNHNV and CDR2 as YYDKDF (reference sequence). The CDR3 totals 12 residues. V dropped 0 bases and J dropped 7 bases, with 4 bases sitting between them.